These 15 T cell receptor beta chains share one sample of origin, sequenced in a study of blood T cell repertoires in COVID-19. The table came from immunoSEQ multiplex PCR; TCRdb's copy has only in-frame clones and leaves some out. The profile covers fewer than 500,000 clones, with roughly 89% appearing a single time and 0.7% to 0.85% taken by the ten largest. The sample was peripheral blood. The receptors derive from a man aged 18 to 29 with COVID-19, enrolled during active disease.

This rearrangement joins TRBV28 to TRBJ2-1; 10 nucleotides line up with TRBD1. The CDR3 has 14 residues. J gave up 2 bases and V 10 bases, and 5 bases lay outside the gene matches. Germline CDR1 is MDHEN and CDR2 is SYDVKM. As DNA, the CDR3 is TGTGCCACCTTTGACAGGGGGCCCTACAATGAGCAGTTCTTC. Protein: CATFDRGPYNEQFF. The whole variable domain, remainder taken from reference TRBV28 and TRBJ2-1, is DVKVTQSSRYLVKRTGEKVFLECVQDMDHENMFWYRQDPGLGLRLIYFSYDVKMKEKGDIPEGYSVSREKKERFSLILESASTNQTSMYLCATFDRGPYNEQFFGPGTRLTVL.

The chain carries TRBV5-1 and TRBJ2-3; a weak D match, TRBD1 (6 bases). V dropped 1 base and J dropped 2 bases, with 11 bases sitting between them. Germline V CDR1 and CDR2: SGHRS, YFSETQ. The CDR3 is 15 amino acids. The CDR3 DNA reads TGCGCCAGCAGCTTGCCAGGGGAGTTCACAGATACGCAGTATTTT. As protein: CASSLPGEFTDTQYF.

The genes are TRBV18 and TRBJ1-2, with D maybe TRBD1 (6 bases). The CDR3 covers 15 residues. Trimming took off 0 bases at V and 7 bases at J, with 15 bases between the two ends. The germline gives CDR1 KGHSH, CDR2 LQKENI. DNA of the CDR3: TGTGCCAGCTCACCACCTCAGGGGCTGTCGCTTGGCTACACCTTC. Protein: CASSPPQGLSLGYTF.

This clone was detected only once. CDR3 in DNA: TGTGCCTCACTCCCGGGACAGGGTGTCTACGAGCAGTACTTC. Amino acid sequence: CASLPGQGVYEQYF. This chain joins TRBV28 and TRBJ2-7; 9 bases map to TRBD1. The CDR3 has 14 residues. Germline V lookup: CDR1 MDHEN, CDR2 SYDVKM. The J segment lost 3 bases and the V segment lost 11 bases, leaving 11 bases of the junction unmatched.

This clone showed up just once. The V gene is TRBV19, the J gene TRBJ2-1; 8 bases are shared with TRBD2. V trimming: 10 bases; J trimming: 7 bases; junction bases outside the gene matches: 9. This CDR3 is built from 13 residues. Germline CDR1 reads LNHDA; CDR2 reads SQIVND (reference sequence). The CDR3 sequence is CAIRRGGKNEQFF. The CDR3 region has the DNA TGTGCCATAAGACGGGGGGGCAAAAATGAGCAGTTCTTC.

The V and J genes are TRBV4-1 and TRBJ2-3; 16 bases fit TRBD2. J was trimmed by 1 base and V by 5 bases; bases with no gene match: 6. The CDR3 covers 18 residues. The V gene's germline CDR1 is MGHRA and CDR2 YSYEKL. Written as DNA, the CDR3 is TGCGCCAGCAGCAGGGGACTAGCGGGAGGGAAGGGCACAGATACGCAGTATTTT. This translates into CASSRGLAGGKGTDTQYF.

The CDR3 spells CASSPLRLAGETKNIQYF. The CDR3 DNA reads TGTGCCAGCTCACCACTCCGACTAGCGGGAGAAACCAAAAACATTCAGTACTTC. The genes are TRBV18 and TRBJ2-4; 12 bases match TRBD2. The CDR3 spans 18 residues. CDR1 and CDR2 from the germline V gene are KGHSH and LQKENI. V trimming: 1 base; J trimming: 2 bases; junction bases outside the gene matches: 6.

This rearrangement joins TRBV4-1 to TRBJ2-3; 11 bases align to TRBD2. The germline CDR1 and CDR2 sequences are MGHRA and YSYEKL. Germline trimming cut 3 bases from V and 5 bases from J; bases unmatched to any gene: 13. The CDR3 is 18 residues long. CDR3 nucleotides: TGCGCCAGCAGCCACATACCCGTACTAGCGGGGGAGGGAGATACGCAGTATTTT. Its protein product is CASSHIPVLAGEGDTQYF.

This clone has more than one count but fewer than ten. J is TRBJ1-5 and V is TRBV24-1, with D possibly TRBD1 on 6 matching bases. This CDR3 region has 17 residues. Trimming removed 9 bases at V and 3 bases at J, with 23 bases between. CDR1 and CDR2 (germline): KGHDR, SFDVKD. CDR3 nucleotides: TGTGCCACCCCGAGAGGGGGGGGCGGAACAGTCAATCAGCCCCAGCATTTT. Amino acids: CATPRGGGGTVNQPQHF.

Concerning this clone: The identical CDR3 is also encoded by other nucleotide sequences in the sample. The chain has TRBV9 and TRBJ2-7, with TRBD2 matching 7 bases. The CDR3 extends over 14 amino acids. Trimming took 0 bases from V and 0 from J; bases not matched to a gene: 0. Per the germline V gene, CDR1 is SGDLS and CDR2 is YYNGEE. This CDR3 reads CASSVGGSSYEQYF. The CDR3 DNA follows: TGTGCCAGCAGCGTAGGCGGGAGCTCCTACGAGCAGTACTTC.

V is TRBV24-1 and J is TRBJ2-3; TRBD2 matches at 13 bases. Germline CDR1 reads KGHDR; CDR2 reads SFDVKD. The CDR3 runs to 16 residues. J was trimmed by 2 bases and V by 6 bases; bases with no gene match: 4. This chain's CDR3 is CATSRLAGGHTDTQYF. Here the CDR3 DNA reads TGTGCCACCAGTCGACTAGCGGGAGGCCACACAGATACGCAGTATTTT.

This clone showed up just a few times. This chain links TRBV6-1 with TRBJ2-7; D remains ambiguous. With 3 bases removed from V and 5 bases from J, the gap between germline ends came to 8 bases. The CDR3 is 12 amino acids. Germline-derived CDR1 and CDR2 are MNHNS and SASEGT. The CDR3 is CASSEVRDEQYF. The CDR3, as DNA: TGTGCCAGCAGTGAGGTCCGGGACGAGCAGTACTTC.

This rearrangement joins TRBV21-1 to TRBJ1-3. TRBV21-1 is termed a pseudogene. The CDR3 totals 15 residues. The CDR3 spells CASSNGEHSGNTIYF. CDR3 DNA sequence: TGTGCCAGCAGCAACGGTGAGCACTCTGGAAACACCATATATTTT.

The chain uses TRBV7-2 and TRBJ1-2; D might be TRBD1 (5 bases). The ends were cut back, 3 bases at V and 8 bases at J, with 16 bases in the middle. The germline V gene has CDR1 SGHTA and CDR2 FQGNSA. The CDR3 length is 14 residues. The chain's CDR3 is CASSLNVARGGYTF. The CDR3 coding sequence is TGTGCCAGCAGCTTGAACGTGGCGCGGGGCGGCTACACCTTC.

The chain joins TRBV5-4 to TRBJ2-5; a weak D match, TRBD1 (6 bases). The CDR3 extends over 15 amino acids. Trimming took 2 bases from V and 3 from J, leaving 14 bases between them. From germline, CDR1 is SGHNT and CDR2 YYREEE (reference sequence). The CDR3 loop is CASSFRTTGKETQYF. The CDR3 DNA is TGTGCCAGCAGCTTCCGTACGACAGGAAAAGAGACCCAGTACTTC.